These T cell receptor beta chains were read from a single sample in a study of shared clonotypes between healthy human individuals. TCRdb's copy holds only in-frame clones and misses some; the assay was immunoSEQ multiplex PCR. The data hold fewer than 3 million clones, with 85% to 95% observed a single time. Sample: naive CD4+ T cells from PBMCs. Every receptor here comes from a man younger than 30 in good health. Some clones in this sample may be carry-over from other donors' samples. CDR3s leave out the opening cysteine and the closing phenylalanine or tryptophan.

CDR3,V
SALNGPMDTQY,TRBV29-1
ASSDPPSPRGAGEQY,TRBV6-1
ASSFRQFYSNQPQH,TRBV28
ASRADRGPSYNEQF,TRBV27
SAGRLLSGTDTQY,TRBV29-1
AWSVRGGINSNYGYT,TRBV30
ASSLLAGGPGEQF,TRBV11-1
ASSIDWDRGRQPQH,TRBV19
ASSLRAPSTDTQY,TRBV5-4
ASSLRLAGANEQF,TRBV7-6
ASRAAGAGLNTGELF,TRBV27
ASSSQGWETQY,TRBV7-9
ASSLAGTGSYNEQF,TRBV7-2
ASSLELVSDTQY,TRBV7-9
ASSPVGGEFFYGYT,TRBV19
ASSDDRQETQY,TRBV5-4
ASSHLKRSTDTQY,TRBV5-6
ASRRRGNLYGYT,TRBV14
ASSPSGRAINEQF,TRBV14
ASSRGGSSGANVLT,TRBV13
ASSIRQGADTQY,TRBV7-9
ASSYSGATGELF,TRBV6-6
ASSASARDEKLF,TRBV25-1
AISVAGEVKNIQY,TRBV10-3
ASSEFGGQGAGEQY,TRBV6-1
ASSQGVKWRTEPSYEQY,TRBV4-3
ASSSYRGDYGYT,TRBV5-4
ASSVRGSGIEETQY,TRBV9
AISDSRTGAYEQY,TRBV10-3
ASSRLATDYNEQF,TRBV6-4